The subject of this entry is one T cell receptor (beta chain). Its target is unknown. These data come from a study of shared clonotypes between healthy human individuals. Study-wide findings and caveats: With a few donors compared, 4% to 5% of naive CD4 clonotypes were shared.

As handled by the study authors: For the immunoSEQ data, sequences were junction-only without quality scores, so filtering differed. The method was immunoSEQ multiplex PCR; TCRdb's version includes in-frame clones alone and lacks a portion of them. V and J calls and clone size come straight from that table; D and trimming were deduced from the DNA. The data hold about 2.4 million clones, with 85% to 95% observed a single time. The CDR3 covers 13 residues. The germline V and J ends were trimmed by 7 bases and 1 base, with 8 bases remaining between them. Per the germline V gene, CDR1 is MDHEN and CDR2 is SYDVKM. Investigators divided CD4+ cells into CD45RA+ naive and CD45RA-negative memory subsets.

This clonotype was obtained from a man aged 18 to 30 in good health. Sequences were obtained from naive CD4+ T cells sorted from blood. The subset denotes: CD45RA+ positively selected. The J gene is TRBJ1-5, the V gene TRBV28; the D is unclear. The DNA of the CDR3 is TGTGCCAGCAACACCCTAAGCAATCAGCCCCAGCATTTT. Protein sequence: CASNTLSNQPQHF.